Presented here are 10 T cell receptor beta chains from one specimen sequenced in a study of cytomegalovirus exposure and HLA in healthy donors. Amplification used 60 Vbeta primers and 13 Jbeta primers. The data were produced by immunoSEQ multiplex PCR, yet TCRdb's version contains in-frame clones alone and is incomplete. The sample has about 210,000 clones, approximately 81% seen once. The source material was PBMCs. These receptors were collected from a man aged 25 to 45 in good health and CMV-seronegative.

The chain joins TRBV12-1 to TRBJ1-1. TRBV12-1 is labeled a pseudogene. The CDR3 spans 13 residues. CDR3 in DNA: TGTGCCAGCAGCGAGCTTGGGAACACTGAAGCTTTCTTT. It translates to CASSELGNTEAFF.

This clone was picked up one time. The gene calls are TRBV27 and TRBJ2-3; tentatively, D is TRBD1 (6 bases). The germline gives CDR1 MNHEY, CDR2 SMNVEV (reference sequence). The CDR3 is 15 residues long. With 6 bases removed from V and 1 base from J, the gap between germline ends came to 14 bases. The CDR3 nucleotides are TGTGCCAGCAGCCCCACAGGGTCCGGCACAGATACGCAGTATTTT. It specifies CASSPTGSGTDTQYF.

About this clone itself: The junction does not match germline at one end; this may be a read error. V gene TRBV5-1 combines with J gene TRBJ2-5, with 12 nucleotides matching TRBD2. CDR1 and CDR2 (germline): SGHRS, YFSETQ. The CDR3 spans 18 residues. CDR3 in amino acids: CASSWDTSGGQNQGTQYF. The CDR3 region has the DNA TGCGCCAGCAGCTGGGACACTAGCGGGGGGCAAAACCAAGGGACCCAGTACTTC. The complete variable domain, with remaining parts taken from reference TRBV5-1 and TRBJ2-5, reads KAGVTQTPRYLIKTRGQQVTLSCSPISGHRSVSWYQQTPGQGLQFLFEYFSETQRNKGNFPGRFSGRQFSNSRSEMNVSTLELGDSALYLCASSWDTSGGQNQGTQYFGPGTRLLVL.

The rearrangement links TRBV2 to TRBJ1-5; D gene ambiguous. The CDR3 totals 14 residues. The V end was cut by 2 bases, the J end by 3 bases, with 8 bases between. Germline V gives CDR1 SNHLY, CDR2 FYNNEI. The CDR3: CASSEPGYNQPQHF. As DNA, the CDR3 is TGTGCCAGCAGTGAACCGGGGTACAATCAGCCCCAGCATTTT.

The chain joins TRBV19 to TRBJ2-2; D perhaps matches TRBD1 (6 bases). CDR1 is LNHDA and CDR2 is SQIVND in the germline V gene (reference sequence). This CDR3 region has 13 residues. V was cut by 10 bases and J by 5 bases, with 14 bases left in between. The CDR3: CATEQGRTGELFF. As DNA, the CDR3 is TGTGCCACGGAACAGGGAAGAACCGGGGAGCTGTTTTTT. Full variable domain (missing parts from reference TRBV19 and TRBJ2-2): DGGITQSPKYLFRKEGQNVTLSCEQNLNHDAMYWYRQDPGQGLRLIYYSQIVNDFQKGDIAEGYSVSREKKESFPLTVTSAQKNPTAFYLCATEQGRTGELFFGEGSRLTVL.

In its sample, this clone was seen once. The genes are TRBV4-3 and TRBJ2-3, with TRBD1 matching over 10 bases. The germline gives CDR1 LGHNA, CDR2 YSLEER. The CDR3 is 18 amino acids. The V segment lost 3 bases and the J segment 3 bases; nucleotides outside the gene matches: 12. For the CDR3, the DNA is TGCGCCAGCAGCCAGGCGAGGGTAGACAGGGGGCCTACAGATACGCAGTATTTT. It codes for CASSQARVDRGPTDTQYF.

V and J are TRBV5-1 and TRBJ2-1, with D possibly being TRBD2 (6 bases). CDR1 is SGHRS, CDR2 YFSETQ, per germline. The CDR3 length is 14 residues. Trimming took 2 bases from V and 7 from J, leaving 13 bases between them. This CDR3 reads CASSLLTSTNEQFF. The CDR3 nucleotides read TGCGCCAGCAGCTTACTAACTAGCACGAATGAGCAGTTCTTC.

This clone was found once. This chain joins TRBV6-1 and TRBJ1-5; D is unresolved. Per the germline V gene, CDR1 is MNHNS and CDR2 is SASEGT. The germline V and J ends were trimmed by 6 bases and 12 bases, with 21 bases remaining between them. The CDR3 contains 14 residues. CDR3 sequence reads: CASRESGGLGYQHF. The CDR3 DNA follows: TGTGCCAGCAGGGAAAGTGGCGGACTTGGCTACCAGCATTTT.

This chain uses TRBV28 with TRBJ2-1, with D possibly TRBD2 on 6 matching bases. The CDR3 is 13 amino acids. Germline V gives CDR1 MDHEN, CDR2 SYDVKM. The germline V and J ends were trimmed by 6 bases and 9 bases, with 15 bases remaining between them. CDR3 nucleotide sequence: TGTGCCAGCAGAACCCCCTGGGGAGGTGAGCAGTTCTTC. Its protein is CASRTPWGGEQFF.

The chain joins TRBV6-5 to TRBJ2-7, with 7 bases fitting TRBD1. CDR1 is MNHEY, CDR2 SVGAGI, per germline. With 8 bases clipped from V and 7 bases from J, the junction kept 11 bases outside the gene matches. There are 13 residues in the CDR3. CDR3 loop: CASGPQGIGEQYF. The DNA for the CDR3 is TGTGCCAGCGGCCCACAGGGGATCGGGGAGCAGTACTTC.